This T cell receptor beta chain was identified during a study of radiotherapy plus CTLA-4 blockade in lung cancer (dated by TCRdb to the late 2010s). General notes on the study: Objective responses occurred in more than 15% of enrolled patients, and about 33% achieved disease control.

Preparation of the library involved the immunoSEQ multiplex PCR assay. TCRdb mirrors the immuneACCESS table, restricted to in-frame sequences. Some clones are absent from its copies; in checked studies, under half trace to an unresolved V gene, and the reason for the others is unknown. The sample profile shows approximately 90,000 clones; roughly 85% of them were found once. The ten top clones hold 0.84% of the sample. Focal radiation therapy combined with CTLA-4 blockade (ipilimumab) was tested in patients with chemo-refractory metastatic non-small-cell lung cancer. Details on this clone: No antigen is known for it. Base quality data are lacking; no much larger clone is found one base away.

Study-level results and caveats: The strongest predictors of response were reported to be early dynamic shifts in blood T cell clones along with a rise in serum interferon-beta following radiation. TCR clones derived from tumors expanded in peripheral blood after treatment with radiotherapy and ipilimumab.

The material sequenced was peripheral blood, taken from a patient treated with radiotherapy plus ipilimumab. This clonotype was obtained from a human donor with non-small cell lung cancer who had stable disease on radiotherapy plus ipilimumab.

In nucleotide form, the sequence is TGTGCCAGCAGTGCCGACAGCCCCACCAACGGGGAGCTGTTTTTT. Translated, it gives CASSADSPTNGELFF. Recombination linked TRBV6-1 to TRBJ2-2; the D gene is perhaps TRBD1, on 5 matching bases. At the junction V is shortened by 4 bases and J by 7 bases, with 16 bases in between. The CDR3 contains 15 residues, cysteine and phenylalanine counted. Just CDR3 DNA is preserved here, 45 bases in frame from base 1. CDR1 MNHNS and CDR2 SASEGT were looked up in the germline V gene.